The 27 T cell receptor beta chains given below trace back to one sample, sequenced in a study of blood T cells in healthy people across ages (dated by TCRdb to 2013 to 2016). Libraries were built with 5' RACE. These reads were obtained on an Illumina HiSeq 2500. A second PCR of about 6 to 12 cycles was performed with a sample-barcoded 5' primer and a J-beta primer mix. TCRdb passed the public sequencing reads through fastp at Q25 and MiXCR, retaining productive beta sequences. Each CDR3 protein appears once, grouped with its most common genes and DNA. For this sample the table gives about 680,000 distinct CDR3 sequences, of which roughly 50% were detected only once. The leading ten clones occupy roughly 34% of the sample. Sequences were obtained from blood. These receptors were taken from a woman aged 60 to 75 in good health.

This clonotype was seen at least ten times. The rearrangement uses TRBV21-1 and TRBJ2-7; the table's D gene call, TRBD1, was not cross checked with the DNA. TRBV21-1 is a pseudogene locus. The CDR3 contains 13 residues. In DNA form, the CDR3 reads TGTGCCAGCAGCAAAGTCAACAGGGACGAGCAGTACTTC. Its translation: CASSKVNRDEQYF.

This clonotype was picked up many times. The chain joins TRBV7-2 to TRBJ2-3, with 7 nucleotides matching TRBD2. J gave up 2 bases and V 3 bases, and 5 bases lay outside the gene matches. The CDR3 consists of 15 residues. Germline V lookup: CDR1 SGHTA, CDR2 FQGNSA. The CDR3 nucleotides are TGTGCCAGCAGCTTCCCTAGCGGCCTCACAGATACGCAGTATTTT. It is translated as CASSFPSGLTDTQYF.

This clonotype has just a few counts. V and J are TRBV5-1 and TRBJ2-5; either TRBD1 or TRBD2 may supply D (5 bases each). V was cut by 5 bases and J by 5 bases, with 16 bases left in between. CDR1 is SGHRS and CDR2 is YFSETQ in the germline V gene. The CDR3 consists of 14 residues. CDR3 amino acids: CASRAGAVGETQYF. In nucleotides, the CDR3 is TGCGCCAGCAGGGCCGGGGCAGTAGGCGAGACCCAGTACTTC.

CDR3 sequence (DNA): TGCAGTGCTTTAGACAGGGATCCGCGTACCAACACCCTCTCCCCTTATAATTCACCCCTCCACTTT. Its translation: CSALDRDPRTNTLSPYNSPLHF. V and J are TRBV20-1 and TRBJ1-6; 7 nucleotides align to TRBD1. The CDR3 loop spans 22 amino acids. The germline V gene encodes CDR1 DFQATT and CDR2 SNEGSKA (reference sequence). Trimming took 5 bases from V and 4 from J; bases not matched to a gene: 29.

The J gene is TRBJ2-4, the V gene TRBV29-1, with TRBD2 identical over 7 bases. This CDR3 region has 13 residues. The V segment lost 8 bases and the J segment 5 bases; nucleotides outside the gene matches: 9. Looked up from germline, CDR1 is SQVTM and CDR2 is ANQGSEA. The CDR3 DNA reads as TGCAGCATACGCCGGGGAGGGGAAAACATTCAGTACTTC. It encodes CSIRRGGENIQYF.

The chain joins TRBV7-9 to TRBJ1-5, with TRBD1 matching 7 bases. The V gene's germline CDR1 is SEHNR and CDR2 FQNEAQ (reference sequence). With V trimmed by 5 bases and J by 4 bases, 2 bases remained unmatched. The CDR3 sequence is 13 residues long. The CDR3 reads CASSQGGNQPQHF. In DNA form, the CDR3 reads TGTGCCAGCAGCCAGGGGGGTAATCAGCCCCAGCATTTT.

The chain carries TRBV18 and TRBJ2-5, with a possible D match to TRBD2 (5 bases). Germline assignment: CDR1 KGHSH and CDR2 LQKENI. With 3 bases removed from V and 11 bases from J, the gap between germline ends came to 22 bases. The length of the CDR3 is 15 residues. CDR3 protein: CASSPRPPSYNEQYF. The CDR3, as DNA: TGTGCCAGCTCACCCCGGCCCCCTAGCTACAATGAGCAGTACTTC. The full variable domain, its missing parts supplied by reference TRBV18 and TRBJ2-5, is NAGVMQNPRHLVRRRGQEARLRCSPMKGHSHVYWYRQLPEEGLKFMVYLQKENIIDESGMPKERFSAEFPKEGPSILRIQQVVRGDSAAYFCASSPRPPSYNEQYFGPGTRLLVL.

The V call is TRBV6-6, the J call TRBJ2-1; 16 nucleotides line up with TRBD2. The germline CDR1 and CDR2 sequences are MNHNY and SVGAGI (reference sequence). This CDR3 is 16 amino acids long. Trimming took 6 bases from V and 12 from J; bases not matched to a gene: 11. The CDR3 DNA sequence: TGTGCCAGCAGCCACGAGGGGACTAGCGGGAGGGGAGGGCAGTTCTTC. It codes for CASSHEGTSGRGGQFF.

CDR3 loop: CSAWGTEAFF. In DNA, the CDR3 is TGCAGTGCCTGGGGAACTGAAGCTTTCTTT. This sequence joins TRBV20-1 and TRBJ1-1; no definite D call. CDR1 is DFQATT and CDR2 is SNEGSKA in the germline V gene (reference sequence). V lost 6 bases and J 5 bases, leaving 7 bases between the germline ends. The CDR3 contains 10 residues.

The CDR3 bases are TGCAGTGCTAGAGGGGATAGCGGGAGCTCCTACAATGAGCAGTTCTTC. Translating gives CSARGDSGSSYNEQFF. This rearrangement joins TRBV20-1 to TRBJ2-1; 9 bases line up with TRBD2. V trimming: 1 base; J trimming: 0 bases; junction bases outside the gene matches: 4. Germline CDR1 reads DFQATT; CDR2 reads SNEGSKA (reference sequence). This CDR3 is built from 16 residues.

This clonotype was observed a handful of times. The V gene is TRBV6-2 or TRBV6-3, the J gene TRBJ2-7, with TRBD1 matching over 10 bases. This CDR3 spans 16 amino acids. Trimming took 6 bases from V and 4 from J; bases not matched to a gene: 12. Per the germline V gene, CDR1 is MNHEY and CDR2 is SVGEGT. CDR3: CASRGPGTGALYEQYF. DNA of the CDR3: TGTGCCAGCAGAGGACCCGGGACAGGGGCGCTTTACGAGCAGTACTTC.

CDR3 amino acids: CAREAQFDAEAFF. Here the CDR3 DNA reads TGTGCCAGGGAAGCCCAGTTCGACGCTGAAGCTTTCTTT. This rearrangement joins TRBV7-9 to TRBJ1-1; the D is unclear. The CDR3 sequence is 13 residues long. V lost 9 bases and J 6 bases, leaving 17 bases between the germline ends. Per germline, CDR1 SEHNR and CDR2 FQNEAQ (reference sequence).

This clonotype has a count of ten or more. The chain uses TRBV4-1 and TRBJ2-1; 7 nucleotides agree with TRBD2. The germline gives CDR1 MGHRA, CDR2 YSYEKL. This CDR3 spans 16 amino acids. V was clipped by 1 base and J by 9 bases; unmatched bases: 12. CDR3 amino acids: CASSQASAGVGGEQFF. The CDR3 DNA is TGCGCCAGCAGCCAAGCTTCCGCGGGAGTAGGCGGTGAGCAGTTCTTC.

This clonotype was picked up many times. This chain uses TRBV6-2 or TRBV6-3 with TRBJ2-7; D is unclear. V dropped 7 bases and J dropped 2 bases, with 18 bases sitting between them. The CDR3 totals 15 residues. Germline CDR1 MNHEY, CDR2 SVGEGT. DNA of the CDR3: TGTGCCAGCACCCGAGAATGGCCCGAAGCCTACGAGCAGTACTTC. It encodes CASTREWPEAYEQYF.

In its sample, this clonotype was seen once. The CDR3 DNA follows: TGTGCCAGCAGTGTAAAGCGGGGGAAGTCCAATGAGCAGTTCTTC. This translates into CASSVKRGKSNEQFF. The rearrangement uses TRBV6-1 and TRBJ2-1; 8 nucleotides agree with TRBD2. Germline loops: CDR1 MNHNS, CDR2 SASEGT. The CDR3 has 15 amino acids. V lost 4 bases and J lost 6; bases outside the gene matches: 8.

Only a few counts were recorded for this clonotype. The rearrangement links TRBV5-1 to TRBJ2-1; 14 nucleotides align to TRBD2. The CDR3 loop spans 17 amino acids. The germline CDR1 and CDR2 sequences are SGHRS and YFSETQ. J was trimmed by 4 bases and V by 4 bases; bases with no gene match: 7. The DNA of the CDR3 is TGCGCCAGCAGCCCTGGGACTAGCGGGAGTTTGTACAATGAGCAGTTCTTC. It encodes CASSPGTSGSLYNEQFF.

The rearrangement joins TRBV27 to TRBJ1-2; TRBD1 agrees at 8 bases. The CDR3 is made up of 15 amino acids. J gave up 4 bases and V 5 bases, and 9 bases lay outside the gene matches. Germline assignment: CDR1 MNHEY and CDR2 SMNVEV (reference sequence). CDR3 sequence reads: CASSGQGPTSYGYTF. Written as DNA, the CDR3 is TGTGCCAGCAGTGGACAGGGACCCACTTCCTATGGCTACACCTTC.

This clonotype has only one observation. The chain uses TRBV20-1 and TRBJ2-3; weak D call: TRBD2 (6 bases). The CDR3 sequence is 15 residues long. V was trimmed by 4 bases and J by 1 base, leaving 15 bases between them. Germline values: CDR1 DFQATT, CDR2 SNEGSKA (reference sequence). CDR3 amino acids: CSAIRWGEGTDTQYF. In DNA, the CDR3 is TGCAGTGCTATCAGGTGGGGGGAGGGCACAGATACGCAGTATTTT.

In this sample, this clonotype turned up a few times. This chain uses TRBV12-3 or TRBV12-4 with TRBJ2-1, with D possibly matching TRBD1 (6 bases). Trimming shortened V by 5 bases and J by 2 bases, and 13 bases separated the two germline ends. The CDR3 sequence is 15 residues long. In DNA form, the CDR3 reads TGTGCCAGCAGTCCAGGGGCTCCCCCCTACAATGAGCAGTTCTTC. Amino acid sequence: CASSPGAPPYNEQFF.

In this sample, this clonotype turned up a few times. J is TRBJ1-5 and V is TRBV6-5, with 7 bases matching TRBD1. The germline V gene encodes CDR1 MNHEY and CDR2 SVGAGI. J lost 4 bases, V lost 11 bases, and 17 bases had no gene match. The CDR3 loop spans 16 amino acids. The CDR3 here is CASQAASTGKNQPQHF. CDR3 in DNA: TGTGCCTCCCAGGCGGCCTCGACAGGGAAGAATCAGCCCCAGCATTTT.

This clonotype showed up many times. In nucleotides, the CDR3 is TGTGCCAGCAGCACAACAGGGGGCCTCTACAATGAGCAGTTCTTC. As protein: CASSTTGGLYNEQFF. The chain employs TRBV12-3 or TRBV12-4 and TRBJ2-1; 9 bases match TRBD1. Unmatched junction bases numbered 6, after V lost 6 bases and J lost 3 bases. The CDR3 consists of 15 residues.

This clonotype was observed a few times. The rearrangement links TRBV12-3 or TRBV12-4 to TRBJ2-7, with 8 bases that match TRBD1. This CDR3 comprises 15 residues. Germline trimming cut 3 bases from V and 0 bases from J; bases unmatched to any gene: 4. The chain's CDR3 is CASSFEQGVSYEQYF. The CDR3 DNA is TGTGCCAGCAGTTTTGAACAGGGGGTCTCCTACGAGCAGTACTTC.

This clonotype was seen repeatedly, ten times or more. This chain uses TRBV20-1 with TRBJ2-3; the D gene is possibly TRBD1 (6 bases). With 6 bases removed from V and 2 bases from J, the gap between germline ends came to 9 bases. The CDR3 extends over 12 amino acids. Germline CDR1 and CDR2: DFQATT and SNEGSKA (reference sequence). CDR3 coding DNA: TGCAGTGCGCGGACAGTCACAGATACGCAGTATTTT. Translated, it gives CSARTVTDTQYF.

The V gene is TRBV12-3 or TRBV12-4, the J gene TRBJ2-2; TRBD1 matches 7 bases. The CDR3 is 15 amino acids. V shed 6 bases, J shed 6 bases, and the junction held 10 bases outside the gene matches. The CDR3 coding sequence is TGTGCCAGCAGACCACAAGGGACAGTAGCCGGGGAGCTGTTTTTT. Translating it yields CASRPQGTVAGELFF.

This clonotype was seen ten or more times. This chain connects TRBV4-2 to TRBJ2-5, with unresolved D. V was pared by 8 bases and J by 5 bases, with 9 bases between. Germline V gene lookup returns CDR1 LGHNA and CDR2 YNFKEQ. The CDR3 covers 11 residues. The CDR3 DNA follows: TGTGCCAGCGCGTTGGGTGAGACCCAGTACTTC. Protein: CASALGETQYF.

The CDR3 is CATQTQGGNTEAFF. CDR3 bases: TGTGCCACCCAAACACAGGGAGGGAACACTGAAGCTTTCTTT. This chain joins TRBV10-3 and TRBJ1-1; a weak D match, TRBD1 (6 bases). The CDR3 consists of 14 residues. Germline CDR1 and CDR2: ENHRY and SYGVKD. With 10 bases removed from V and 1 base from J, the gap between germline ends came to 16 bases.

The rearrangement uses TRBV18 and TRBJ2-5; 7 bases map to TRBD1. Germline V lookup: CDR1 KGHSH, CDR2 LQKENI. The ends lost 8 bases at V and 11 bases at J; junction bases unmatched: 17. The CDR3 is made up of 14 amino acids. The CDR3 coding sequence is TGTGCCAGCACTACCGGGACAGACGGGAATGGGCAGTACTTC. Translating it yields CASTTGTDGNGQYF. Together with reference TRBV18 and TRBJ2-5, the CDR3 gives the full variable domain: NAGVMQNPRHLVRRRGQEARLRCSPMKGHSHVYWYRQLPEEGLKFMVYLQKENIIDESGMPKERFSAEFPKEGPSILRIQQVVRGDSAAYFCASTTGTDGNGQYFGPGTRLLVL.